This entry concerns a single TCR beta chain. These data come from a study of brain T cells in children with intractable seizures. CDR1 is LGHDT and CDR2 is YNNKEL in the germline V gene (reference sequence). The ends lost 6 bases at V and 8 bases at J; junction bases unmatched: 15. There are 15 residues in the CDR3. The time point is: blood from clinic visit 5 months post-surgery; TSC patient then seizure free. Method: immunoSEQ multiplex PCR; TCRdb's copy keeps in-frame clones and lacks some. The sample lists 340,000 or so clones, roughly 93% occurring once. The sequencing used peripheral blood, collected about 5 months after surgery. The V call is TRBV3-1 (or the pseudogene TRBV3-2), the J call TRBJ1-2; 7 bases fit TRBD1. The TCR sequence derives from a boy in the first two years of life with tuberous sclerosis and intractable seizures. CDR3: CASSRTGEGLRGYTF. CDR3 nucleotide sequence: TGTGCCAGCAGTCGTACAGGGGAAGGGTTACGCGGCTACACCTTC.